The text below deals with one T cell receptor (beta chain). Study processing details: Reference gene primer amplification gave nucleated cell count estimates. Produced via immunoSEQ multiplex PCR; TCRdb's table is partial and in-frame only. V and J calls plus clone size are reproduced from that table; the DNA served to infer D and trimming. The sample records some 670,000 clones, approximately 90% being singletons. The source of the sample is a study of blood T cell repertoires in COVID-19. Study summary: PBMCs, B-cell-depleted T cells, or T cells provided the cDNA or gDNA that made up the material.

Per germline, CDR1 SGHDT and CDR2 YYEEEE. This CDR3 is built from 18 residues. The J segment lost 0 bases and the V segment lost 3 bases, leaving 8 bases of the junction unmatched. The source material was peripheral blood. V and J are TRBV5-6 and TRBJ2-6; 8 bases are a match to TRBD1. The receptor was derived from a young woman with acute or convalescent COVID-19. The CDR3 spells CASSSMTGESSGANVLTF. The CDR3 DNA follows: TGTGCCAGCAGCTCTATGACAGGGGAGTCCTCTGGGGCCAACGTCCTGACTTTC.